The clone carrying this T cell receptor beta chain was seen repeatedly, ten times or more. As yet, its antigen is unknown. 5'RACE template switching produced TCR cDNA carrying a universal primer site and UMIs. MiXCR was run by TCRdb on the 5' RACE reads, yielding one entry per CDR3 protein. The sample lists 95,000 to 150,000 distinct CDR3 sequences; 13% to 15% were seen once. The data were obtained in a study of T cells after yellow fever vaccination. Notes on the study in general: Repertoires sorted by FACS could include abundant clonotypes that are contaminants from the bulk population.

V lost 3 bases, J lost 2 bases, and 13 bases lay in between. Per the germline V gene, CDR1 is MGHRA and CDR2 is YSYEKL. This CDR3 spans 15 amino acids. Here the sequenced sample was CD8+ T cells sorted from PBMCs, taken 5 days after the yellow fever booster vaccination. The origin of this receptor is a man younger than 35 who received the YFV17D yellow fever vaccine. The gene calls are TRBV4-1 and TRBJ1-2, with D maybe TRBD1 (5 bases). The CDR3: CASSQTTETNYGYTF. In DNA, the CDR3 is TGCGCCAGCAGCCAGACGACAGAGACCAACTATGGCTACACCTTC.